The rows below give T cell receptor beta chains drawn from one sample of a study of T cells after yellow fever vaccination. TCRdb processed the 5' RACE reads anew with MiXCR; each CDR3 protein has one entry. The sample yields roughly 340,000 distinct CDR3 sequences, roughly 8.7% seen once. Specimen: PBMCs, collected on the day of the first yellow fever vaccination. The source of these receptors is a man aged 18 to 29 who received the YFV17D yellow fever vaccine. Both conserved end residues are part of each CDR3. Each record gives: J gene, V gene, CDR3 protein.

TRBJ2-7 TRBV2 CASRQAYEQYF
TRBJ1-3 TRBV5-1 CASSSQGQASGNTIYF
TRBJ2-1 TRBV5-1 CASSFLLAGGQRWNEQFF
TRBJ2-7 TRBV3-1 CASSPSSLSYEQYF
TRBJ2-1 TRBV7-3 CASSDLAGGPSSYNEQFF
TRBJ2-1 TRBV28 CASSSRLAGGSYNEQFF
TRBJ1-1 TRBV20-1 CSARAGTENTEAFF
TRBJ1-5 TRBV28 CASGDRGSGNQPQHF
TRBJ1-1 TRBV29-1 CSVHGSVSPTEAFF
TRBJ1-1 TRBV6-2/TRBV6-3 CASRTRQGVYTEAFF
TRBJ1-2 TRBV18 CASSPLEGRSYGYTF
TRBJ2-7 TRBV7-3 CASSPGLAGGLYF
TRBJ2-1 TRBV3-1 CASSQARDRVANEQFF
TRBJ2-2 TRBV10-2 CASSEPIRELFF
TRBJ1-2 TRBV5-5 CASSFWKGTGAWGYTF
TRBJ2-5 TRBV5-1 CASSHREGLAGDFQETQYF
TRBJ2-2 TRBV5-1 CASRSTGRGTGELFF
TRBJ2-7 TRBV29-1 CSATGLFGEQYF